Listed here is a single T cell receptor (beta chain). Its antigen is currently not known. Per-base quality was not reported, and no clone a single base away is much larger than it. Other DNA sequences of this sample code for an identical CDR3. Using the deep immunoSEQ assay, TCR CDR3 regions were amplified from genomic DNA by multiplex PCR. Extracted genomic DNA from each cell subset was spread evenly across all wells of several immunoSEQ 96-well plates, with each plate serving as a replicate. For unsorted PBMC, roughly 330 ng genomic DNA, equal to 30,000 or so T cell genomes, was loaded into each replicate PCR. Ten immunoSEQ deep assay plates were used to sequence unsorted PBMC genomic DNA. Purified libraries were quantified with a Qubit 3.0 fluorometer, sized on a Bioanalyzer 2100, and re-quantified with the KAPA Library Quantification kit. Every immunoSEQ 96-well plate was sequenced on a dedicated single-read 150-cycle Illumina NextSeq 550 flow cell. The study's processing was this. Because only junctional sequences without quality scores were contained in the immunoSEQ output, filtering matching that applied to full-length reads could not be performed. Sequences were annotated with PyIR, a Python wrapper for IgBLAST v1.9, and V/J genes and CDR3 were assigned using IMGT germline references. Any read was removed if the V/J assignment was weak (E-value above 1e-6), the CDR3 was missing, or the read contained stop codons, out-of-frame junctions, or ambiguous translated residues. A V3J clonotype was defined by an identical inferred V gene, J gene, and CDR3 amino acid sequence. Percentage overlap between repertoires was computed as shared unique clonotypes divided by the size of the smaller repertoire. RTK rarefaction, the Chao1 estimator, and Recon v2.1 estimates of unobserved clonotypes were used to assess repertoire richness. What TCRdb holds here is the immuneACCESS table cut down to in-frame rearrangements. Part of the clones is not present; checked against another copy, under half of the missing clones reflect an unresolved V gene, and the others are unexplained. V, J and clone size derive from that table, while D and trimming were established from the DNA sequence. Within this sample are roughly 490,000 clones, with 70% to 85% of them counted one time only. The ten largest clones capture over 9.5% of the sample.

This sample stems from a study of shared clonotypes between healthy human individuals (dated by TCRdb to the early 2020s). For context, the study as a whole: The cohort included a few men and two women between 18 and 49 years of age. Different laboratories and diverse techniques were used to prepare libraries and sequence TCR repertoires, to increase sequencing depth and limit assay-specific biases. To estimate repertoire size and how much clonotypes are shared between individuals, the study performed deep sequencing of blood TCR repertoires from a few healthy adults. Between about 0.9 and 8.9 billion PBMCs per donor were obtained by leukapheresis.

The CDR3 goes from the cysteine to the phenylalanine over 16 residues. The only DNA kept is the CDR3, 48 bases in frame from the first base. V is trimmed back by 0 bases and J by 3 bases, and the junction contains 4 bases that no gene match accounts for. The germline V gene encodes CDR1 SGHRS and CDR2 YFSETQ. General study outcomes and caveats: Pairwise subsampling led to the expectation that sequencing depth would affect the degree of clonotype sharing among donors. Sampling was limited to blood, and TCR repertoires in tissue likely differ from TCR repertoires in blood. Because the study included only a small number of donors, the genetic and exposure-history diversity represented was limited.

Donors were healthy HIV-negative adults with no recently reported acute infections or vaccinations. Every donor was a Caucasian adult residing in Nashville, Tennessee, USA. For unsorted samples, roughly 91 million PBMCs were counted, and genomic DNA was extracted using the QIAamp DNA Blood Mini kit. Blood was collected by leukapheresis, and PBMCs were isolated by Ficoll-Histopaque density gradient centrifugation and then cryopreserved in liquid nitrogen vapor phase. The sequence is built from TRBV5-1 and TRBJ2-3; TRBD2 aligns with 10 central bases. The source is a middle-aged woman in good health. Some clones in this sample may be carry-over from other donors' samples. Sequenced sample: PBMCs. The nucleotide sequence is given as TGCGCCAGCAGCTTGGTGGCTAGCGGGAGTACAGATACGCAGTATTTT. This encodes CASSLVASGSTDTQYF.